This T cell receptor beta chain was identified during a study of T-cell memory formation after mild COVID-19. Each CDR3 protein is one row after TCRdb ran MiXCR on the 5' RACE reads. Among roughly 580,000 distinct CDR3 sequences listed, around 17% were seen once. V lost 3 bases and J 6 bases, leaving 9 bases between the germline ends. Germline V gives CDR1 DFQATT, CDR2 SNEGSKA (reference sequence). The CDR3 is 12 amino acids. The sequence derives from an adult woman who had mild COVID-19 (a few samples of this study predate the infection). Cell type and time point are not known. Sequenced input: PBMCs or a T cell subset sorted from them (not recorded which). The gene calls are TRBV20-1 and TRBJ2-1, with a weak D call TRBD1 (5 bases). CDR3 residues: CSASRRGNEQFF. The DNA for the CDR3 is TGCAGTGCTAGTAGAAGGGGCAATGAGCAGTTCTTC.